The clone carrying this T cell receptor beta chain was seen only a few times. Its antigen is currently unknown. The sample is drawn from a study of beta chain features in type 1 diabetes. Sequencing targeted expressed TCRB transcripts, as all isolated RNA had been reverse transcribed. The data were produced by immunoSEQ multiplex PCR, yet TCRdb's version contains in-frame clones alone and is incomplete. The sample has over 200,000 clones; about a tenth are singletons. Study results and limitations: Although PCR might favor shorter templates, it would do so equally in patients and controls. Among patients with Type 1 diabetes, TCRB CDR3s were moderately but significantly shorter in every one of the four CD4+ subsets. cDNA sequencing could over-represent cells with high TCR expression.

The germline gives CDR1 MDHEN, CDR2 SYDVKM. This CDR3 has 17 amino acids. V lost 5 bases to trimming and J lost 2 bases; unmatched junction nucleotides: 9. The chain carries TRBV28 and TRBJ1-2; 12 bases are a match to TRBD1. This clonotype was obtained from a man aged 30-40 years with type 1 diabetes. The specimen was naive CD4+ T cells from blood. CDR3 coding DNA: TGTGCCAGCAGTATCGGGACAGGGGGCGCATTCAACTATGGCTACACCTTC. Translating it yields CASSIGTGGAFNYGYTF.